The 15 T cell receptor beta chains reported below all come from one sample, sequenced in a study of T cell responses to AZD1222 COVID-19 vaccine. Profiling relied on immunoSEQ multiplex PCR, and the TCRdb table lists in-frame clones only, not all of them. The top ten clones hold about 3.5% of a sample with about 150,000 clones, 90% to 95% of them seen once. The specimen was peripheral blood, collected on day 0 of AZD1222 vaccination. The receptor source for this set is an adult in good health.

This sequence joins TRBV18 and TRBJ2-1; D is possibly TRBD1 or TRBD2 (5 bases each). Germline-derived CDR1 and CDR2 are KGHSH and LQKENI. V was trimmed by 4 bases and J by 6 bases, leaving 22 bases between them. The CDR3 extends over 17 amino acids. DNA for the CDR3: TGTGCCAGCTCACGAATCGTTCGGGGCACTGCGAGCAATGAGCAGTTCTTC. It is translated as CASSRIVRGTASNEQFF. The whole variable domain, filled in from reference TRBV18 and TRBJ2-1, reads NAGVMQNPRHLVRRRGQEARLRCSPMKGHSHVYWYRQLPEEGLKFMVYLQKENIIDESGMPKERFSAEFPKEGPSILRIQQVVRGDSAAYFCASSRIVRGTASNEQFFGPGTRLTVL.

The table lists this clone with a few counts. This chain uses TRBV6-1 with TRBJ1-5; the D is unclear. Germline CDR1 MNHNS, CDR2 SASEGT. There are 11 residues in the CDR3. Trimming cost V 3 bases and J 11 bases, with 8 bases left between them. This CDR3 is CASSDPGTQHF. DNA for the CDR3: TGTGCCAGCAGTGACCCGGGGACCCAGCATTTT.

This chain joins TRBV2 and TRBJ2-3; TRBD1 matches 7 bases. J gave up 1 base and V 6 bases, and 4 bases lay outside the gene matches. In germline, CDR1 is SNHLY, CDR2 FYNNEI. CDR3 size: 14 residues. The CDR3 protein is CASRKTGGTDTQYF. The CDR3 DNA is TGTGCCAGCAGGAAAACAGGGGGCACAGATACGCAGTATTTT.

The V gene is TRBV9, the J gene TRBJ2-2; a weak D match, TRBD1 (5 bases). The germline V and J ends were trimmed by 0 bases and 5 bases, with 5 bases remaining between them. The CDR3 has 13 amino acids. The germline gives CDR1 SGDLS, CDR2 YYNGEE. CDR3: CASSVAGTGELFF. CDR3 DNA: TGTGCCAGCAGCGTAGCAGGGACCGGGGAGCTGTTTTTT.

The CDR3 bases are TGTGCCAGCAGCTTAGGTGCGATCCGGAGGGATACGCAGTATTTT. As protein: CASSLGAIRRDTQYF. The rearrangement uses TRBV11-2 and TRBJ2-3; D is possibly TRBD2 (5 bases). The CDR3 length is 15 residues. Germline loops: CDR1 SGHAT, CDR2 FQNNGV. V lost 1 base and J lost 6, with 14 bases in between. Looking up the rest from reference TRBV11-2 and TRBJ2-3 gives the full variable domain: EAGVAQSPRYKIIEKRQSVAFWCNPISGHATLYWYQQILGQGPKLLIQFQNNGVVDDSQLPKDRFSAERLKGVDSTLKIQPAKLEDSAVYLCASSLGAIRRDTQYFGPGTRLTVL.

The gene calls are TRBV5-5 and TRBJ1-4; TRBD1 might be the D (5 bases). Trimming shortened V by 0 bases and J by 8 bases, and 8 bases separated the two germline ends. CDR1 is SGHKS, CDR2 YYEKEE, per germline (reference sequence). This CDR3 spans 13 amino acids. CDR3 sequence (DNA): TGTGCCAGCAGCTTGGCCGGGACCGAAAAACTGTTTTTT. Its protein is CASSLAGTEKLFF.

The V call is TRBV29-1, the J call TRBJ1-1, with D perhaps matching TRBD1 (5 bases). V dropped 5 bases and J dropped 1 base, with 11 bases sitting between them. The germline V gene has CDR1 SQVTM and CDR2 ANQGSEA. The CDR3 runs 13 residues. The CDR3 sequence is CSVYGASNTEAFF. CDR3 coding DNA: TGCAGCGTTTACGGGGCATCGAACACTGAAGCTTTCTTT.

This sequence joins TRBV6-5 and TRBJ1-4; no clear D. Germline CDR1 reads MNHEY; CDR2 reads SVGAGI. V was trimmed by 2 bases and J by 3 bases, leaving 10 bases between them. This CDR3 is 15 amino acids long. As DNA, the CDR3 is TGTGCCAGCAGTTACGCACTGGGAGCTAATGAAAAACTGTTTTTT. Its translation is CASSYALGANEKLFF.

The chain couples TRBV15 to TRBJ2-5; 10 positions match TRBD1. After removal of 5 bases from V and 6 bases from J, the junction contained 9 bases not matched to a gene. The CDR3 has 15 residues. CDR1 and CDR2 from the germline V gene are LNHNV and YYDKDF (reference sequence). The CDR3 here is CATSVRGQGLKTQYF. Here the CDR3 DNA reads TGTGCCACCAGCGTGCGGGGACAGGGGTTAAAGACCCAGTACTTC.

V is TRBV7-9 and J is TRBJ2-7, with D possibly being TRBD2 (7 bases). The CDR3 extends over 14 amino acids. The V end was cut by 4 bases, the J end by 4 bases, with 14 bases between. Germline V gives CDR1 SEHNR, CDR2 FQNEAQ (reference sequence). Written as DNA, the CDR3 is TGTGCCAGCAGCTCCCCAGGGGAGGGTTACGAGCAGTACTTC. This translates into CASSSPGEGYEQYF.

The V gene is TRBV19, the J gene TRBJ1-5; D remains unclear. V was cut by 1 base and J by 0 bases, with 7 bases left in between. Germline assignment: CDR1 LNHDA and CDR2 SQIVND (reference sequence). The CDR3 totals 15 residues. CDR3 sequence reads: CASSIGQVSNQPQHF. CDR3 nucleotides: TGTGCCAGTAGTATAGGGCAGGTTAGCAATCAGCCCCAGCATTTT.

This chain connects TRBV6-4 to TRBJ1-1; no reliable D call. The CDR3 has 13 residues. CDR1 MRHNA and CDR2 SNTAGT come from the germline V gene. V was cut by 6 bases and J by 2 bases, with 10 bases left in between. The CDR3 DNA sequence: TGTGCCAGCAGCCTCTATCTTAACACTGAAGCTTTCTTT. It translates to CASSLYLNTEAFF.

This chain connects TRBV3-1 (or the pseudogene TRBV3-2) to TRBJ2-7, with TRBD1 matching 8 bases. V shed 4 bases and J 4 bases; nucleotides not matched to a gene: 3. CDR1 is LGHDT, CDR2 YNNKEL, per germline (reference sequence). The CDR3 has 13 residues. CDR3 in DNA: TGTGCCAGCAGCCGGGACAGGTGGTACGAGCAGTACTTC. It yields the protein CASSRDRWYEQYF.

The chain uses TRBV30 and TRBJ2-7; D tentatively reads TRBD1 or TRBD2 (5 bases each). V lost 8 bases and J lost 1, with 12 bases in between. Germline V lookup: CDR1 GTSNPN, CDR2 SVGIG (reference sequence). CDR3 length: 12 residues. The CDR3 is CAGAGESYEQYF. The CDR3 DNA reads as TGTGCCGGGGCCGGGGAGTCCTACGAGCAGTACTTC.

Only a few counts were recorded for this clone. Additional DNA sequences in this sample encode the identical CDR3. This chain joins TRBV7-2 and TRBJ2-7; no reliable D call. Germline-derived CDR1 and CDR2 are SGHTA and FQGNSA. V lost 5 bases, J lost 1 base, and 6 bases lay in between. CDR3 length equals 12 residues. Here the CDR3 reads CASSPPSYEQYF. CDR3 bases: TGTGCCAGCAGCCCCCCGTCCTACGAGCAGTACTTC.